This TCR beta chain is from a study of CD8 T cells in ankylosing spondylitis. V gave up 4 bases and J gave up 11 bases, with 13 bases separating them. The CDR3 loop spans 12 amino acids. CDR1 and CDR2 (germline): SGHAT, FQNNGV. TCRdb processed the 5' RACE reads anew with MiXCR; each CDR3 protein has one entry. The sample has roughly 260,000 distinct CDR3 sequences, roughly 20% seen once; the top ten hold around 7.8%. The V and J genes are TRBV11-2 and TRBJ2-3, with TRBD2 as a possible D gene (5 bases). This clonotype originated in a male donor with ankylosing spondylitis or in good health (not recorded which). Sequencing input: blood, either unsorted or a sorted T cell fraction (not recorded which). CDR3 nucleotides: TGTGCCAGCAGCTCCCGGGGAGAGGGGCAGTATTTT. This gives the protein CASSSRGEGQYF.